This T cell receptor beta chain comes out of a study of T cell responses to AZD1222 COVID-19 vaccine. About this clone: Its antigen remains unidentified.

Findings of the study overall: Among spike-specific TCRs, nearly half reportedly target unmutated variant regions. The donor group comprised mostly white British people and more females; the analysis possibly underestimated clonal diversity. Elevations in Spike-specific TCR breadth and depth followed administration of two AZD1222 doses. Only a handful of people who got AZD1222 tested seropositive at baseline.

In germline, CDR1 is SEHNR, CDR2 FQNEAQ (reference sequence). Trimming removed 4 bases from V and 3 bases from J; junction bases left unmatched: 7. The CDR3 is made up of 15 amino acids. The data were produced by immunoSEQ multiplex PCR, yet TCRdb's version contains in-frame clones alone and is incomplete. The sample has roughly 120,000 clones, around 90% seen once; the top ten hold roughly 5.3%. V usage is TRBV7-9 and J usage is TRBJ1-2, with 8 bases aligning to TRBD1. Sequencing was performed on peripheral blood, taken on day 0 of AZD1222 vaccination. The clonotype comes from an adult in good health. The CDR3 loop reads CASSSRDRPYYGYTF. Here the CDR3 DNA reads TGTGCCAGCAGCTCTAGGGACAGGCCTTACTATGGCTACACCTTC.